A single sample gave rise to the 26 T cell receptor beta chains below, sequenced in a study of T cells of healthy individuals (dated by TCRdb to 2017 to 2018). Library prep was done by 5' RACE. The run used an Illumina MiSeq. TCRdb redid the processing of the public reads, applying fastp at Q25 and MiXCR, and retained in-frame beta chains. Rows merge per CDR3 protein into single entries with the most common DNA and genes. Present in this sample are nearly 100,000 distinct CDR3 sequences, around 17% of which were seen just once. Roughly 6.2% of the sample belongs to the ten largest clones. The receptors stem from a human donor in good health.

The gene calls are TRBV19 and TRBJ2-1; TRBD2 is a possible D gene (5 bases). The V end lost 7 bases, the J end lost 4 bases, and 5 bases lay between the germline ends. This CDR3 is built from 11 residues. Germline V gene sequence: CDR1 LNHDA, CDR2 SQIVND (reference sequence). The CDR3 is CASKRYNEQFF. The CDR3 DNA reads as TGTGCCAGTAAGCGGTACAATGAGCAGTTCTTC. The full variable domain, in which reference TRBV19 and TRBJ2-1 provide the parts outside the CDR3, is DGGITQSPKYLFRKEGQNVTLSCEQNLNHDAMYWYRQDPGQGLRLIYYSQIVNDFQKGDIAEGYSVSREKKESFPLTVTSAQKNPTAFYLCASKRYNEQFFGPGTRLTVL.

The sample holds a few counts of this clonotype. The rearrangement joins TRBV7-2 to TRBJ2-7; D is unclear. Trimming removed 1 base from V and 0 bases from J, with 13 bases in between. The CDR3 extends over 16 amino acids. The V gene's germline CDR1 is SGHTA and CDR2 FQGNSA. CDR3 residues: CASSLGVSPSSYEQYF. DNA of the CDR3: TGTGCCAGCAGCTTAGGTGTTAGCCCTAGCTCCTACGAGCAGTACTTC.

This clonotype has a count of ten or more. The V gene is TRBV28, the J gene TRBJ1-1, with a weak D call TRBD1 (6 bases). Trimming left V 5 bases short and J 8 bases short, with 33 bases between. This CDR3 is 19 amino acids long. The germline V gene has CDR1 MDHEN and CDR2 SYDVKM. CDR3 nucleotides: TGTGCCAGCAGTCCCCCTCTCCTCATGGCGAGTAAGGGGGGGAACGAAGCTTTCTTT. Translated: CASSPPLLMASKGGNEAFF.

The genes are TRBV12-3 or TRBV12-4 and TRBJ2-3; TRBD1 matches at 8 bases. The CDR3 totals 14 residues. The V gene end was trimmed by 4 bases and the J gene end by 4 bases; junction bases not matched to a gene: 4. The CDR3 here is CASSSLDRADTQYF. CDR3 nucleotides: TGTGCCAGCAGTTCCTTGGACAGGGCAGATACGCAGTATTTT.

The chain recombines TRBV2 with TRBJ1-5; possible D gene TRBD1, 5 bases. The CDR3 runs to 14 residues. The V gene lost 3 bases and the J gene lost 10 bases, with 16 bases spanning the gap. Germline lookup yields CDR1 SNHLY and CDR2 FYNNEI. Here the CDR3 reads CASSEGQGAVPQHF. DNA of the CDR3: TGTGCCAGCAGTGAGGGCCAGGGTGCAGTACCCCAGCATTTT. The full variable domain, with the rest looked up from reference TRBV2 and TRBJ1-5, is EPEVTQTPSHQVTQMGQEVILRCVPISNHLYFYWYRQILGQKVEFLVSFYNNEISEKSEIFDDQFSVERPDGSNFTLKIRSTKLEDSAMYFCASSEGQGAVPQHFGDGTRLSIL.

In this sample, this clonotype turned up a few times. V gene TRBV4-1 combines with J gene TRBJ1-4; possible D gene TRBD1, 6 bases. Germline V gene data show CDR1 as MGHRA and CDR2 as YSYEKL. Trimming left V 1 base short and J 4 bases short, with 13 bases between. The CDR3 loop spans 16 amino acids. CDR3 sequence reads: CASSQGPDRSNEKLFF. The CDR3 bases are TGCGCCAGCAGCCAAGGACCCGACAGGAGTAATGAAAAACTGTTTTTT.

This clonotype was observed many times. The chain's CDR3 is CASTTGYEQFF. CDR3 nucleotide sequence: TGTGCCAGCACGACTGGATACGAGCAGTTCTTC. This chain connects TRBV12-3 or TRBV12-4 to TRBJ2-1, with D unresolved. The CDR3 runs 11 residues. Trimming shortened V by 7 bases and J by 10 bases, and 11 bases separated the two germline ends.

V and J are TRBV28 and TRBJ2-5; D is undetermined. The CDR3 has 12 amino acids. The germline CDR1 and CDR2 sequences are MDHEN and SYDVKM. The ends were cut back, 5 bases at V and 5 bases at J, with 9 bases in the middle. CDR3 amino acids: CASSTRWETQYF. The DNA of the CDR3 is TGTGCCAGCAGTACCAGATGGGAGACCCAGTACTTC.

V gene TRBV5-8 combines with J gene TRBJ2-1; no reliable D call. Germline V gives CDR1 SGHTS, CDR2 YDEGEE. CDR3 length: 13 residues. Trimming pared 6 bases from V and 1 base from J, leaving 8 bases between. The CDR3 reads CASIIGSYNEQFF. CDR3 sequence (DNA): TGTGCCAGCATAATAGGGTCCTACAATGAGCAGTTCTTC.

This clonotype occurred many times. The CDR3 bases are TGTGCCAGCAGTATCTCCTACGAGCAGTACTTC. This encodes CASSISYEQYF. The chain uses TRBV28 and TRBJ2-7, with D uncertain. Germline V gene sequence: CDR1 MDHEN, CDR2 SYDVKM. Trimming cost V 5 bases and J 0 bases, with 2 bases left between them. The CDR3 is 11 residues long.

There are many counts of this clonotype. The chain employs TRBV5-6 and TRBJ2-1; 12 positions match TRBD2. The CDR3 runs 13 residues. The V gene's germline CDR1 is SGHDT and CDR2 YYEEEE. V was pared by 5 bases and J by 10 bases, with 4 bases of the junction left unmatched. The CDR3 protein is CASRYGTSGEQFF. The CDR3 DNA sequence: TGTGCCAGCAGATACGGGACTAGCGGGGAGCAGTTCTTC. The full variable domain, with the rest looked up from reference TRBV5-6 and TRBJ2-1, is DAGVTQSPTHLIKTRGQQVTLRCSPKSGHDTVSWYQQALGQGPQFIFQYYEEEERQRGNFPDRFSGHQFPNYSSELNVNALLLGDSALYLCASRYGTSGEQFFGPGTRLTVL.

The J gene is TRBJ2-2, the V gene TRBV7-6, with a weak D call TRBD2 (5 bases). Germline CDR1 and CDR2: SGHVS and FNYEAQ. Trimming left V 5 bases short and J 7 bases short, with 14 bases between. The CDR3 runs 14 residues. CDR3 sequence (DNA): TGTGCCAGCAGCCTCGCCCACGGGGTCGGGGAGCTGTTTTTT. Amino acids: CASSLAHGVGELFF.

This clonotype was found a few times. V and J are TRBV7-9 and TRBJ1-5; a weak D match, TRBD1 (5 bases). From germline, CDR1 is SEHNR and CDR2 FQNEAQ (reference sequence). The CDR3 spans 15 residues. Between the trimmed V and J ends, which lost 1 base and 7 bases, there was a span of 14 bases. The CDR3, as DNA: TGTGCCAGCAGCTTAGATGTAGGGGTGAAACAGCCCCAGCATTTT. This translates into CASSLDVGVKQPQHF. The whole variable domain, filled in from reference TRBV7-9 and TRBJ1-5, reads DTGVSQNPRHKITKRGQNVTFRCDPISEHNRLYWYRQTLGQGPEFLTYFQNEAQLEKSRLLSDRFSAERPKGSFSTLEIQRTEQGDSAMYLCASSLDVGVKQPQHFGDGTRLSIL.

A few counts support this clonotype. J is TRBJ1-2 and V is TRBV28, with 8 bases matching TRBD1. V lost 4 bases to trimming and J lost 4 bases; unmatched junction nucleotides: 8. This CDR3 spans 15 amino acids. The germline V gene has CDR1 MDHEN and CDR2 SYDVKM. Here the CDR3 DNA reads TGTGCCAGCAGTTCGTCGGGGACAGGACCCTATGGCTACACCTTC. It codes for CASSSSGTGPYGYTF.

As concerns this clonotype: Likely a read error: the CDR3 ends without its conserved phenylalanine or tryptophan. The limits of the CDR3 on the DNA are not certain, so only TCRdb's listed CDR3 is given. J is TRBJ2-6 and V is TRBV10-3; the D segment call TRBD2 is taken from the table without a DNA check. Both ends counted, the CDR3 spans 18 residues. Germline-derived CDR1 and CDR2 are ENHRY and SYGVKD. The CDR3 is CEIKNGREGATGANVMNL.

A few counts support this clonotype. This rearrangement joins TRBV28 to TRBJ1-1, with D maybe TRBD1 (5 bases). The CDR3 is 17 amino acids. Germline V gene data show CDR1 as MDHEN and CDR2 as SYDVKM. Trimming left V 3 bases short and J 4 bases short, with 21 bases between. The CDR3 nucleotides read TGTGCCAGCAGTTTCCCACGAGAGAGGGGACGAGGCACTGAAGCTTTCTTT. Translation: CASSFPRERGRGTEAFF.

The chain has TRBV6-2 or TRBV6-3 and TRBJ2-5; D is unresolved. Between the trimmed V and J ends, which lost 6 bases and 4 bases, there was a span of 12 bases. The CDR3 is 13 amino acids. Germline V gene sequence: CDR1 MNHEY, CDR2 SVGEGT. The CDR3 reads CASSLLKTETQYF. The CDR3 DNA is TGTGCCAGCAGCCTCCTGAAGACAGAGACCCAGTACTTC.

V is TRBV5-5 and J is TRBJ2-6; D not certain. Germline CDR1 is SGHKS and CDR2 is YYEKEE (reference sequence). This CDR3 is 16 amino acids long. Trimming pared 0 bases from V and 4 bases from J, leaving 11 bases between. CDR3 nucleotide sequence: TGTGCCAGCAGCTTGGTTTCCGGGCCCGGGGCCAACGTCCTGACTTTC. Translated: CASSLVSGPGANVLTF.

This clonotype has a count of ten or more. The rearrangement uses TRBV7-8 and TRBJ1-5, with 11 bases aligning to TRBD1. V was clipped by 1 base and J by 3 bases; unmatched bases: 2. Germline V gene data show CDR1 as SGHVS and CDR2 as FQNEAQ. The length of the CDR3 is 16 residues. The CDR3 DNA is TGTGCCAGCAGCTTAGGGGACAGGGGGTCCAATCAGCCCCAGCATTTT. This sequence encodes CASSLGDRGSNQPQHF.

In this sample, this clonotype turned up a few times. The V and J genes are TRBV20-1 and TRBJ2-1; D is perhaps TRBD2 (6 bases). The CDR3 is 14 residues long. V lost 1 base and J lost 9, with 16 bases in between. Germline-derived CDR1 and CDR2 are DFQATT and SNEGSKA (reference sequence). The CDR3 DNA reads TGCAGTGCTAGAGGCTCCGGGGGAGTAAGTGAGCAGTTCTTC. This encodes CSARGSGGVSEQFF.

This clonotype was counted a few times. The CDR3 nucleotides read TGTGCCAGCTCACCTATACGGGGGGCCGACACTGAAGCTTTCTTT. As protein: CASSPIRGADTEAFF. The rearrangement uses TRBV18 and TRBJ1-1; possibly TRBD1 for D (6 bases). The V end was cut by 3 bases, the J end by 3 bases, with 14 bases between. The CDR3 sequence is 15 residues long. The germline V gene has CDR1 KGHSH and CDR2 LQKENI.

This clonotype occurred many times. V is TRBV6-4 and J is TRBJ2-1, with 9 bases identical to TRBD2. Trimming cost V 9 bases and J 4 bases; bases outside gene matches: 10. Looked up from germline, CDR1 is MRHNA and CDR2 is SNTAGT. This CDR3 is built from 15 residues. CDR3 DNA: TGTGCCAGGAGAATCCCTAGCGGGGATTACAATGAGCAGTTCTTC. Translated: CARRIPSGDYNEQFF.

This chain uses TRBV29-1 with TRBJ1-3, with D possibly being TRBD1 (5 bases). The CDR3 has 14 residues. In germline, CDR1 is SQVTM, CDR2 ANQGSEA. Trimming took off 3 bases at V and 0 bases at J, with 9 bases between the two ends. For the CDR3, the DNA is TGCAGCGTTGATGGAGACAGCTCTGGAAACACCATATATTTT. Amino acids: CSVDGDSSGNTIYF. Variable domain in full (rest from reference TRBV29-1 and TRBJ1-3): SAVISQKPSRDICQRGTSLTIQCQVDSQVTMMFWYRQQPGQSLTLIATANQGSEATYESGFVIDKFPISRPNLTFSTLTVSNMSPEDSSIYLCSVDGDSSGNTIYFGEGSWLTVV.

This clonotype has only a few counts. The V call is TRBV24-1, the J call TRBJ2-7; tentatively, D is TRBD1 (5 bases). The CDR3 loop spans 15 amino acids. Per the germline V gene, CDR1 is KGHDR and CDR2 is SFDVKD. V lost 2 bases, J lost 2 bases, and 12 bases lay in between. The DNA for the CDR3 is TGTGCCACCAGTGATTGGGGCGGCCGAGCCTACGAGCAGTACTTC. Translated: CATSDWGGRAYEQYF.

The chain carries TRBV5-1 and TRBJ2-7; a weak D match, TRBD2 (6 bases). Trimming took 0 bases from V and 6 from J, leaving 16 bases between them. This CDR3 is built from 15 residues. Germline assignment: CDR1 SGHRS and CDR2 YFSETQ. CDR3 in DNA: TGCGCCAGCAGCTTGGTCACGGGAGAGGGTCGCGAGCAGTACTTC. It encodes CASSLVTGEGREQYF.

This chain links TRBV6-5 with TRBJ1-1, with D unresolved. Trimming removed 0 bases at V and 7 bases at J, with 12 bases between. CDR3 length: 14 residues. CDR1 is MNHEY and CDR2 is SVGAGI in the germline V gene. Here the CDR3 reads CASSYSSQSFEAFF. CDR3 nucleotides: TGTGCCAGCAGTTACTCTAGCCAGTCATTTGAAGCTTTCTTT.